These T cell receptor beta chains were read from a single sample in a study of beta chain features in type 1 diabetes. Produced via immunoSEQ multiplex PCR; TCRdb's table is partial and in-frame only. The profile shows some 360,000 clones, 15% to 20% of them singletons. The sample taken for sequencing was naive CD4+ T cells from blood. These receptors were obtained from a young woman in good health. Both conserved end residues are part of each CDR3. The D gene is left open where the match is weak. Rows give clone size only sometimes, using once, few, many, or a class for an expanded clone.

d_call | j_call | v_call | clone_size | cdr3_nt | cdr3_aa
- | TRBJ1-2 | TRBV5-1 | - | TGCGCCAGCAGCTTGGATCCCGGACAGATCTATGGCTACACCTTC | CASSLDPGQIYGYTF
TRBD1 | TRBJ1-5 | TRBV6-1 | few | TGTGCCAGCAGTGATCAAGGACAGGGGAACAATCAGCCCCAGCATTTT | CASSDQGQGNNQPQHF
TRBD2 | TRBJ2-5 | TRBV11-3 | - | TGTGCCAGCAGATCCGGACTAGCGGAGTACCAAGAGACCCAGTACTTC | CASRSGLAEYQETQYF
TRBD2 | TRBJ2-1 | TRBV19 | few | TGTGCCAGTAGGTCGGGACTAGCGAAGAATGAGCAGTTCTTC | CASRSGLAKNEQFF
TRBD2 | TRBJ2-7 | TRBV2 | - | TGTGCCAGCAGGACTAGCGGGTCGTACGAGCAGTACTTC | CASRTSGSYEQYF
- | TRBJ1-2 | TRBV2 | few | TGTGCCAGCAGCGATTTTCCCAGGGGTGGGAACTATGGCTACACCTTC | CASSDFPRGGNYGYTF
TRBD1 | TRBJ1-1 | TRBV27 | - | TGTGCCAGCAGTTTGGACAGGGGGCGGTCTGAAGCTTTCTTT | CASSLDRGRSEAFF
- | TRBJ2-2 | TRBV29-1 | - | TGCAGCGGATCGGACACGAACACCGGGGAGCTGTTTTTT | CSGSDTNTGELFF
- | TRBJ2-1 | TRBV5-1 | few | TGCGCCAGCAGCTTGATCGATGAGCAGTTCTTC | CASSLIDEQFF
- | TRBJ2-1 | TRBV2 | - | TGTGCCAGCAGTCCACTTCAGGCCTACAATGAGCAGTTCTTC | CASSPLQAYNEQFF
- | TRBJ2-3 | TRBV30 | few | TGTGCCTGGACGGTACGCGTTCCCAGCACAGATACGCAGTATTTT | CAWTVRVPSTDTQYF
- | TRBJ2-6 | TRBV7-2 | - | TGTGCCACCCCCCTCAGGGGTGGGGTTGGGGCCAACGTCCTGACTTTC | CATPLRGGVGANVLTF
TRBD2 | TRBJ2-3 | TRBV7-2 | few | TGTGCCAGCAGCCCAGGGGCTAGCGGGACAGATACGCAGTATTTT | CASSPGASGTDTQYF
- | TRBJ1-1 | TRBV25-1 | - | TGTGCCAGCAGTGACCCCTCAGGGGATGGCACTGCAGCTTTCTTT | CASSDPSGDGTAAFF
TRBD2 | TRBJ2-1 | TRBV2 | - | TGTGCCAGCAGGGGACTAGCGGGGCGGAATGAGCAGTTCTTC | CASRGLAGRNEQFF
TRBD2 | TRBJ2-1 | TRBV4-3 | few | TGCGCCAGCAGTCTTAGCGGGGGGCTTTACAATGAGCAGTTCTTC | CASSLSGGLYNEQFF
- | TRBJ2-1 | TRBV11-2 | few | TGTGCCAGCAGCTTGTCCAGTAATTGGGGTGCGGGGTGGTATGAGCAGTTCTTC | CASSLSSNWGAGWYEQFF
- | TRBJ1-1 | TRBV11-1 | few | TGTGCCAGCAGCTTAGGGGCTGGCATGAACACTGAAGCTTTCTTT | CASSLGAGMNTEAFF
TRBD2 | TRBJ2-5 | TRBV6-5 | - | TGTGCCAGCACCAGTACTAGCGACCAGGAGACCCAGTACTTC | CASTSTSDQETQYF
- | TRBJ2-1 | TRBV5-1 | - | TGCGCCAGCAGCTTGGTCTTATCTAGTGTGCAGTTCTTC | CASSLVLSSVQFF
- | TRBJ1-2 | TRBV2 | few | TGTGCCAGCCGTCTTGAGCGGGGCTACACCTTC | CASRLERGYTF
- | TRBJ1-6 | TRBV7-2 | few | TGTGCCAGCAGCTTTACGGGGAAAGGACCCCTCCACTTT | CASSFTGKGPLHF
- | TRBJ1-5 | TRBV5-1 | - | TGCGCCAGCAGCTTGGGTGAGGACAATCAGCCCCAGCATTTT | CASSLGEDNQPQHF
TRBD1 | TRBJ1-1 | TRBV19 | - | TGTGCCAGTAGCCCGGACAGGGGGCTACGACGAGACACTGAAGCTTTCTTT | CASSPDRGLRRDTEAFF
TRBD1 | TRBJ2-5 | TRBV9 | few | TGTGCCAGCAGCGCCGCCGGGACAGACCAAGAGACCCAGTACTTC | CASSAAGTDQETQYF
TRBD1 | TRBJ2-5 | TRBV11-2 | - | TGTGCCAGCAGCCCCGGACAGGTTCGGGGAGAGACCCAGTACTTC | CASSPGQVRGETQYF
TRBD1 | TRBJ1-5 | TRBV4-1 | - | TGCGCCAGCAGCCGAGGAGGGACAGGGATGTGGAATCAGCCCCAGCATTTT | CASSRGGTGMWNQPQHF
- | TRBJ1-2 | TRBV5-6 | once | TGTGCCAGCAGCTTGGGCGGGGGTGCCGCCGGAGGAGGCTACACCTTC | CASSLGGGAAGGGYTF
- | TRBJ2-7 | TRBV11-2 | - | TGTGCCAGCAGCTCACTAAGGACTACCAGTTCCTACGAGCAGTACTTC | CASSSLRTTSSYEQYF
- | TRBJ1-6 | TRBV5-1 | few | TGCGCCAGCAGCTTGATCCCAGGGGACAATTCACCCCTCCACTTT | CASSLIPGDNSPLHF
TRBD1 | TRBJ1-5 | TRBV4-1 | - | TGCGCCAGCAGCCACCCCACGATGGACAGGGTTAACAATCAGCCCCAGCATTTT | CASSHPTMDRVNNQPQHF
- | TRBJ2-7 | TRBV9 | - | TGTGCCAGCAGCGTAGATCTTTCAGGGTTCTACGAGCAGTACTTC | CASSVDLSGFYEQYF
TRBD1 | TRBJ1-1 | TRBV6-5 | few | TGTGCCAGCAGGACGGACAGGGGTCGTCGTGGTGAAGCTTTCTTT | CASRTDRGRRGEAFF
TRBD1 | TRBJ2-4 | TRBV5-6 | few | TGTGCCAGCAGCTTACGGACAGGGGCCAAAAACATTCAGTACTTC | CASSLRTGAKNIQYF
- | TRBJ2-1 | TRBV30 | few | TGTGCCTGGAGTGAGGTTGGGTCGCGGTCCAATGAGCAGTTCTTC | CAWSEVGSRSNEQFF
- | TRBJ2-2 | TRBV30 | few | TGTGCCTGGAGTACTAGCTACACCGGGGAGCTGTTTTTT | CAWSTSYTGELFF
TRBD1 | TRBJ2-1 | TRBV7-9 | - | TGTGCCAGCAGCCCCAGGGGGACAGATTCCTACAATGAGCAGTTCTTC | CASSPRGTDSYNEQFF
TRBD2 | TRBJ2-1 | TRBV5-1 | - | TGCGCCAGCAGCTTGCTGCCCCTAGCGGGAGGGAATGAGCAGTTCTTC | CASSLLPLAGGNEQFF
TRBD2 | TRBJ2-5 | TRBV5-8 | - | TGTGCCAGCAGCGCAACCGGGACTAGCGGGAGGGAAGAGACCCAGTACTTC | CASSATGTSGREETQYF
- | TRBJ2-3 | TRBV11-2 | few | TGTGCCAGCAGCTTAGGAGTCACAGACACAGATACGCAGTATTTT | CASSLGVTDTDTQYF
- | TRBJ1-1 | TRBV5-1 | - | TGCGCCAGCAGCTTTAGTAGGAACACTGAAGCTTTCTTT | CASSFSRNTEAFF
- | TRBJ1-4 | TRBV2 | few | TGTGCCAGCAGTGAGAGTGAAAAACTGTTTTTT | CASSESEKLFF
- | TRBJ2-7 | TRBV7-6 | few | TGTGCCAGCAGCTTTTCTTTGGCGGGGAGCTACGAGCAGTACTTC | CASSFSLAGSYEQYF
- | TRBJ1-2 | TRBV4-1 | - | TGCGCCAGCAGCCACCCCGGACGGACTTCTAACTATGGCTACACCTTC | CASSHPGRTSNYGYTF
- | TRBJ1-1 | TRBV14 | few | TGTGCCAGCAGCCACCTAGGGGTCAGGGACACTGAAGCTTTCTTT | CASSHLGVRDTEAFF
- | TRBJ2-3 | TRBV30 | few | TGTGCCTGGAGTGAAACGAGAGATACGCAGTATTTT | CAWSETRDTQYF
TRBD2 | TRBJ2-5 | TRBV9 | few | TGTGCCAGCAGCACCCGACTAGCGGGGGGCATAGAGACCCAGTACTTC | CASSTRLAGGIETQYF
TRBD1 | TRBJ1-2 | TRBV14 | - | TGTGCCAGCAGCCCTGGGACAGGGAAAGGCTACACCTTC | CASSPGTGKGYTF
- | TRBJ1-5 | TRBV15 | few | TGTGCCACCAGCAGAGATATGGAGTCGTCCCAGCATTTT | CATSRDMESSQHF
TRBD1 | TRBJ2-7 | TRBV7-9 | - | TGTGCCAGCAGCTGGGGGACAGGGGTCAACGAGCAGTACTTC | CASSWGTGVNEQYF
- | TRBJ1-1 | TRBV2 | - | TGTGCCAGCAGTGAAAAAGACGGAGGGGAAGCTTTCTTT | CASSEKDGGEAFF
TRBD2 | TRBJ2-7 | TRBV7-9 | - | TGTGCCAGCAGCCAAACTAGCGGGGCCTACGAGCAGTACTTC | CASSQTSGAYEQYF
TRBD2 | TRBJ2-5 | TRBV7-9 | few | TGTGCCAGCAGCTTAACGGCTAGCGGGATAGAGACCCAGTACTTC | CASSLTASGIETQYF
TRBD1 | TRBJ1-2 | TRBV4-1 | - | TGCGCCAGCAGCCAGCCCCCAGGGGGCAAGGGCTACACCTTC | CASSQPPGGKGYTF